Presented here are 5 T cell receptor beta chains from one specimen sequenced in a study of CD8 T cells in ankylosing spondylitis. MiXCR was run by TCRdb on the 5' RACE reads, yielding one entry per CDR3 protein. The sample shows approximately 130,000 distinct CDR3 sequences, approximately 9.9% of them seen only once. The sample consisted of blood, either unsorted or a sorted T cell fraction (not recorded which). The source of these receptors is a male donor with ankylosing spondylitis or in good health (not recorded which).

This clonotype was counted ten times or more. This sequence joins TRBV5-1 and TRBJ2-7; TRBD2 aligns across 8 bases. The CDR3 is made up of 18 amino acids. Trimming removed 4 bases from V and 1 base from J; junction bases left unmatched: 16. Germline V gene data show CDR1 as SGHRS and CDR2 as YFSETQ. The CDR3 coding sequence is TGCGCCAGCAGCCGACTACTAGCGGAGGGAACTAAATCCTACGAGCAGTACTTC. Protein: CASSRLLAEGTKSYEQYF. The whole variable domain, filled in from reference TRBV5-1 and TRBJ2-7, reads KAGVTQTPRYLIKTRGQQVTLSCSPISGHRSVSWYQQTPGQGLQFLFEYFSETQRNKGNFPGRFSGRQFSNSRSEMNVSTLELGDSALYLCASSRLLAEGTKSYEQYFGPGTRLTVT.

This clonotype was observed at least ten times. The V call is TRBV4-3, the J call TRBJ2-7, with D perhaps matching TRBD2 (5 bases). Trimming cost V 0 bases and J 2 bases, with 14 bases left between them. This CDR3 contains 16 residues. CDR1 is LGHNA and CDR2 is YSLEER in the germline V gene. CDR3 DNA: TGCGCCAGCAGCCAAGATATACGTGCGGGCCCCTACGAGCAGTACTTC. Translating it yields CASSQDIRAGPYEQYF.

In its sample, this clonotype was seen a few times. This sequence joins TRBV20-1 and TRBJ2-1; the match to TRBD1 covers 8 bases. Germline CDR1 is DFQATT and CDR2 is SNEGSKA (reference sequence). The CDR3 has 22 amino acids. Losses at the gene ends were 1 base for V and 0 bases for J; bases not matched to a gene: 23. DNA of the CDR3: TGCAGTGCTAGAGGGGGTCTTGGAAAGGGACAGGTGGGCCCCTTCTCCTACAATGAGCAGTTCTTC. Protein: CSARGGLGKGQVGPFSYNEQFF.

Comment on this clonotype: A clone one base away is much larger, so this may be a read error. The rearrangement joins TRBV29-1 to TRBJ2-1; a weak D match, TRBD1 (5 bases). Germline CDR1 is SQVTM and CDR2 is ANQGSEA. The ends were cut back, 3 bases at V and 6 bases at J, with 15 bases in the middle. The CDR3 is 14 residues long. The CDR3 here is CSVEGQGGSNEQFF. CDR3 in DNA: TGCAGCGTTGAGGGGCAGGGTGGCTCCAATGAGCAGTTCTTC.

This clonotype was detected many times. The gene calls are TRBV11-1 and TRBJ2-1; 13 nucleotides line up with TRBD2. J was trimmed by 5 bases and V by 2 bases; bases with no gene match: 18. Germline V gene sequence: CDR1 SGHAT, CDR2 FQDESV (reference sequence). There are 21 residues in the CDR3. CDR3 amino acids: CASSLKGRTDPTSGGNNEQFF. The CDR3 nucleotides are TGTGCCAGCAGCTTAAAAGGGAGAACAGACCCGACTAGCGGGGGGAACAATGAGCAGTTCTTC.